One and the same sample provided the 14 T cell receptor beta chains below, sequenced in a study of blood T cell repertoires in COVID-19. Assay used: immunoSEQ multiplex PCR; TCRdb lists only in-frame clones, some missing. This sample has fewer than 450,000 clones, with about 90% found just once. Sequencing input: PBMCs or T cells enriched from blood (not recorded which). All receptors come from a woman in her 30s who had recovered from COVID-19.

Here the CDR3 reads CASSSNAGTEAFF. Here the CDR3 DNA reads TGTGCCAGCTCATCGAACGCCGGCACTGAAGCTTTCTTT. The V call is TRBV18, the J call TRBJ1-1; D is uncertain. Germline lookup yields CDR1 KGHSH and CDR2 LQKENI. There are 13 residues in the CDR3. Deletions cut 5 bases from V and 4 bases from J, with 11 bases between.

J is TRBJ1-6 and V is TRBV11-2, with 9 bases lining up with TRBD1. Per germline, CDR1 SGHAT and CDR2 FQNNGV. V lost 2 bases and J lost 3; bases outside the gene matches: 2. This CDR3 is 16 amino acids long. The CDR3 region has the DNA TGTGCCAGCAGCTTAAGGGACAGGGACTATAATTCACCCCTCCACTTT. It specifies CASSLRDRDYNSPLHF.

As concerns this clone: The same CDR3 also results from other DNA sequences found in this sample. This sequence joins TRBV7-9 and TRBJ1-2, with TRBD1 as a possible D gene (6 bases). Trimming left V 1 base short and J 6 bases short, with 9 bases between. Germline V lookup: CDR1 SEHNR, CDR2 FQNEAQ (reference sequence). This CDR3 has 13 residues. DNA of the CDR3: TGTGCCAGCAGCTTAGGGCAGGGGCATGGCTACACCTTC. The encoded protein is CASSLGQGHGYTF.

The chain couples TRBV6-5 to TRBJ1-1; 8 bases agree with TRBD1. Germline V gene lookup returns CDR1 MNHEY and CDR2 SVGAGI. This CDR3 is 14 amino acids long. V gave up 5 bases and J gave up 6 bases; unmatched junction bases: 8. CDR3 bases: TGTGCCAGCAGTAGAGACAGGGGTGGCCCTGAAGCTTTCTTT. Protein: CASSRDRGGPEAFF.

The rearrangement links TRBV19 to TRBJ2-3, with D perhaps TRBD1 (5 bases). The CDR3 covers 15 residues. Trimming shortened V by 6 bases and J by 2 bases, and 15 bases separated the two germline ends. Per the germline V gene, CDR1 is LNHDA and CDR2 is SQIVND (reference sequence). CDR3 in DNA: TGTGCCAGTAGGACCCTAGGGGCTAACACAGATACGCAGTATTTT. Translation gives CASRTLGANTDTQYF.

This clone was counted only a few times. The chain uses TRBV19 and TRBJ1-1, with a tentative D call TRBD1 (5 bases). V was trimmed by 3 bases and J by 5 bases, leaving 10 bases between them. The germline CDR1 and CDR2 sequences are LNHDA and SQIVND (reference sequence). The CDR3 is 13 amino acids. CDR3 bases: TGTGCCAGTAGTATGACAGTCGTGACTGAAGCTTTCTTT. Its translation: CASSMTVVTEAFF.

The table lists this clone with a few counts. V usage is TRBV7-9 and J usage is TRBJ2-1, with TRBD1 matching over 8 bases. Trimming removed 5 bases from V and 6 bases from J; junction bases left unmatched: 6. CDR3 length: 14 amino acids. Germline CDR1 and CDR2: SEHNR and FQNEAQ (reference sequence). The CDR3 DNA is TGTGCCAGCAGCCACGGACAGGGTGTCAATGAGCAGTTCTTC. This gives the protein CASSHGQGVNEQFF. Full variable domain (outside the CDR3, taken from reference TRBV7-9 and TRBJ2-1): DTGVSQNPRHKITKRGQNVTFRCDPISEHNRLYWYRQTLGQGPEFLTYFQNEAQLEKSRLLSDRFSAERPKGSFSTLEIQRTEQGDSAMYLCASSHGQGVNEQFFGPGTRLTVL.

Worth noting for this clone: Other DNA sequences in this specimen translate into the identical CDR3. The CDR3 bases are TGTGCCAGCAGCTTGGGACAAGGGAGGGAGCAGTACTTC. The encoded protein is CASSLGQGREQYF. The chain couples TRBV5-5 to TRBJ2-7, with D possibly TRBD2 on 6 matching bases. V dropped 0 bases and J dropped 7 bases, with 11 bases sitting between them. The germline gives CDR1 SGHKS, CDR2 YYEKEE (reference sequence). The CDR3 is 13 amino acids.

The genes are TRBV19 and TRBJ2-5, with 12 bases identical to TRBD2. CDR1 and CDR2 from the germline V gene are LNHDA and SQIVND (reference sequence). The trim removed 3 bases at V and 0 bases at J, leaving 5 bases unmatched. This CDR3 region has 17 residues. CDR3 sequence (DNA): TGTGCCAGTAGTATCCGGACTAGCGGGACGTACCAAGAGACCCAGTACTTC. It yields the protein CASSIRTSGTYQETQYF.

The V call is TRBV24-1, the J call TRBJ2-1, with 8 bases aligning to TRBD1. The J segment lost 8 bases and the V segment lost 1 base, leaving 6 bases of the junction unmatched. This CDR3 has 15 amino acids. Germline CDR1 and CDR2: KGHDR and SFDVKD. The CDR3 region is CATSDFPGGGYEQFF. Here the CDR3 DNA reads TGTGCCACCAGTGATTTCCCAGGGGGCGGCTATGAGCAGTTCTTC.

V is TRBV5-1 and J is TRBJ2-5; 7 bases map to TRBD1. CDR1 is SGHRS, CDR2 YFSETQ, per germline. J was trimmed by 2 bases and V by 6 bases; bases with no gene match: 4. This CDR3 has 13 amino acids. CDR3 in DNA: TGCGCCAGCAATCCGGGACAGCAAGAGACCCAGTACTTC. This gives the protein CASNPGQQETQYF. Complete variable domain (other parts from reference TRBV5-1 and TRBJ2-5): KAGVTQTPRYLIKTRGQQVTLSCSPISGHRSVSWYQQTPGQGLQFLFEYFSETQRNKGNFPGRFSGRQFSNSRSEMNVSTLELGDSALYLCASNPGQQETQYFGPGTRLLVL.

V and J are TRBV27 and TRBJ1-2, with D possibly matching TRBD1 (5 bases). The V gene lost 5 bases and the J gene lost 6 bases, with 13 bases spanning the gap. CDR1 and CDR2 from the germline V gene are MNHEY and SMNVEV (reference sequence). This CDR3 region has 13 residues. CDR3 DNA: TGTGCCAGCAGTCCTTCAAGACAGAATGGCTACACCTTC. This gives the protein CASSPSRQNGYTF.

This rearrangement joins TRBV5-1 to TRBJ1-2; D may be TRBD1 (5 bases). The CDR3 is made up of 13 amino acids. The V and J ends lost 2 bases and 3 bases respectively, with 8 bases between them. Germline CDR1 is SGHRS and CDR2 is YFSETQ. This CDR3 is CASSFLTDYGYTF. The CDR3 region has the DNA TGCGCCAGCAGCTTTCTGACAGACTATGGCTACACCTTC.

The CDR3 DNA reads as TGTGCCAGCTCACCACCTATGAACACTGAAGCTTTCTTT. It specifies CASSPPMNTEAFF. The chain carries TRBV18 and TRBJ1-1; D remains ambiguous. Trimming took 0 bases from V and 0 from J, leaving 2 bases between them. The germline CDR1 and CDR2 sequences are KGHSH and LQKENI. There are 13 residues in the CDR3.